One and the same sample provided the 22 T cell receptor beta chains below, sequenced in a study of radiotherapy plus CTLA-4 blockade in lung cancer. Measured with immunoSEQ multiplex PCR; TCRdb has only the in-frame clones, and not every one. The sample yields tens of thousands of clones, around 70% seen once. Here the sequenced sample was peripheral blood, taken from a patient treated with radiotherapy plus ipilimumab. The receptor source for this set is a human donor with non-small cell lung cancer that progressed on radiotherapy plus ipilimumab.

The rearrangement joins TRBV7-2 to TRBJ1-1; no firm D call. The CDR3 is made up of 11 amino acids. The V end lost 1 base, the J end lost 6 bases, and 3 bases lay between the germline ends. Germline assignment: CDR1 SGHTA and CDR2 FQGNSA. This chain's CDR3 is CASSLVAEAFF. CDR3 nucleotides: TGTGCCAGCAGCTTAGTAGCTGAAGCTTTCTTT. Full variable domain (rest looked up from reference TRBV7-2 and TRBJ1-1): GAGVSQSPSNKVTEKGKDVELRCDPISGHTALYWYRQSLGQGLEFLIYFQGNSAPDKSGLPSDRFSAERTGGSVSTLTIQRTQQEDSAVYLCASSLVAEAFFGQGTRLTVV.

This chain links TRBV27 with TRBJ2-1, with 7 bases that match TRBD2. CDR3 length equals 14 residues. CDR1 and CDR2 from the germline V gene are MNHEY and SMNVEV (reference sequence). J lost 5 bases, V lost 5 bases, and 6 bases had no gene match. CDR3 sequence reads: CASSPGTTNNEQFF. In nucleotides, the CDR3 is TGTGCCAGCAGTCCCGGGACTACCAACAATGAGCAGTTCTTC.

DNA for the CDR3: TGTGCCAGCAGCCAAGCCGCGCTGGGCTACACCTTC. Amino acid sequence: CASSQAALGYTF. This chain uses TRBV14 with TRBJ1-2; D unclear. This CDR3 region has 12 residues. V was trimmed by 1 base and J by 8 bases, leaving 8 bases between them. Germline V gene sequence: CDR1 SGHDN, CDR2 FVKESK.

The J gene is TRBJ2-5, the V gene TRBV18; 9 bases are a match to TRBD2. The CDR3 has 14 residues. CDR1 is KGHSH, CDR2 LQKENI, per germline. V was pared by 3 bases and J by 4 bases, with 3 bases of the junction left unmatched. The CDR3 sequence: CASSPRGGTETQYF. As DNA, the CDR3 is TGTGCCAGCTCACCGCGGGGGGGTACAGAGACCCAGTACTTC.

This clone was recorded a few times. The CDR3 DNA sequence: TGTGCCAGCTCACCTCGACCAGACCACTCTGGAAACACCATATATTTT. It codes for CASSPRPDHSGNTIYF. The chain employs TRBV18 and TRBJ1-3; D not certain. The germline V gene encodes CDR1 KGHSH and CDR2 LQKENI. V lost 3 bases to trimming and J lost 0 bases, with 12 bases between them. The CDR3 consists of 16 residues.

This sequence joins TRBV7-6 and TRBJ2-2, with D hard to call. Deletions cut 5 bases from V and 0 bases from J, with 7 bases between. The CDR3 consists of 14 residues. From germline, CDR1 is SGHVS and CDR2 FNYEAQ. The CDR3 loop is CASSPTANTGELFF. As DNA, the CDR3 is TGTGCCAGCAGCCCTACAGCGAACACCGGGGAGCTGTTTTTT.

The chain joins TRBV11-2 to TRBJ2-1; D may be TRBD1 or TRBD2 (5 bases each). The germline V gene has CDR1 SGHAT and CDR2 FQNNGV. Trimming shortened V by 7 bases and J by 0 bases, and 19 bases separated the two germline ends. The CDR3 totals 17 residues. CDR3 residues: CASTTWGRDPSYNEQFF. The CDR3 DNA reads as TGTGCCAGCACCACCTGGGGAAGGGACCCCTCCTACAATGAGCAGTTCTTC.

The CDR3 spells CASSLDGGTDTQYF. The DNA of the CDR3 is TGCGCCAGCAGCTTGGACGGCGGCACAGATACGCAGTATTTT. The chain joins TRBV5-1 to TRBJ2-3; D call uncertain. Trimming removed 0 bases at V and 1 base at J, with 6 bases between. The germline V gene has CDR1 SGHRS and CDR2 YFSETQ. The CDR3 has 14 amino acids.

The V call is TRBV6-1, the J call TRBJ2-5, with D possibly TRBD2 on 6 matching bases. The J call may be wrong; the DNA end is better matched by TRBJ2-7. The CDR3 has 15 amino acids. Per germline, CDR1 MNHNS and CDR2 SASEGT. DNA of the CDR3: TGTGCCAGCAGTGATAGGGCGGGAAATACCTACGAGCAGTACTTC. This translates into CASSDRAGNTYEQYF.

CDR3 DNA: TGTGCCAGCAGCTTAGCTGTTGGTAGCAATCAGCCCCAGCATTTT. This sequence encodes CASSLAVGSNQPQHF. The chain joins TRBV7-8 to TRBJ1-5; D is unresolved. The CDR3 contains 15 residues. V was cut by 0 bases and J by 0 bases, with 6 bases left in between. The germline gives CDR1 SGHVS, CDR2 FQNEAQ.

This chain joins TRBV2 and TRBJ1-1; D is possibly TRBD1 (6 bases). The CDR3 extends over 14 amino acids. V was cut by 7 bases and J by 9 bases, with 21 bases left in between. CDR1 and CDR2 from the germline V gene are SNHLY and FYNNEI. CDR3 nucleotide sequence: TGTGCCAGCACCCTAACGGGGCAGGGGCGGAAAGCTTTCTTT. The encoded protein is CASTLTGQGRKAFF.

V is TRBV11-1 and J is TRBJ2-7; 9 nucleotides agree with TRBD1. The CDR3 totals 15 residues. J was trimmed by 4 bases and V by 5 bases; bases with no gene match: 9. The germline V gene has CDR1 SGHAT and CDR2 FQDESV (reference sequence). The CDR3 coding sequence is TGTGCCAGCAGCCCAGGGACAGGGATGGGTTACGAGCAGTACTTC. Amino acids: CASSPGTGMGYEQYF.

The rearrangement links TRBV19 to TRBJ1-5; TRBD1 might be the D (5 bases). V was clipped by 5 bases and J by 1 base, with 9 bases between them. CDR3 size: 14 residues. CDR1 is LNHDA and CDR2 is SQIVND in the germline V gene (reference sequence). CDR3 protein: CASSLWDSNQPQHF. The CDR3 bases are TGTGCCAGTAGTCTCTGGGACAGCAATCAGCCCCAGCATTTT.

V usage is TRBV6-6 and J usage is TRBJ1-1; possible D gene TRBD1, 6 bases. This CDR3 contains 13 residues. Per germline, CDR1 MNHNY and CDR2 SVGAGI (reference sequence). Trimming pared 2 bases from V and 7 bases from J, leaving 11 bases between. This CDR3 is CASSYLVDSEAFF. The CDR3, as DNA: TGTGCCAGCAGTTACCTCGTGGACAGTGAAGCTTTCTTT.

The chain uses TRBV30 and TRBJ1-6, with 11 bases lining up with TRBD1. The V gene's germline CDR1 is GTSNPN and CDR2 SVGIG (reference sequence). This CDR3 is 18 amino acids long. The V gene end was trimmed by 2 bases and the J gene end by 0 bases; junction bases not matched to a gene: 6. Here the CDR3 DNA reads TGTGCCTGGAGTATCGGACAGGGGGCGAGCTCCTATAATTCACCCCTCCACTTT. The encoded protein is CAWSIGQGASSYNSPLHF.

This clone was found once. V is TRBV19 and J is TRBJ2-7; 11 bases align to TRBD2. Germline V gives CDR1 LNHDA, CDR2 SQIVND (reference sequence). The CDR3 consists of 17 residues. J gave up 7 bases and V 5 bases, and 16 bases lay outside the gene matches. Written as DNA, the CDR3 is TGTGCCAGTAGTTCCCCCCCCACTAGCGGGGGCTCTGGGGAGCAGTACTTC. Protein: CASSSPPTSGGSGEQYF.

This sequence joins TRBV7-2 and TRBJ2-3, with D perhaps assigned TRBD1 or TRBD2 (6 bases each). The germline V gene has CDR1 SGHTA and CDR2 FQGNSA. V was clipped by 5 bases and J by 14 bases, with 23 bases between them. This CDR3 is 14 amino acids long. This chain's CDR3 is CASSPFEGGGERYF. As DNA, the CDR3 is TGTGCCAGCAGCCCCTTCGAGGGGGGAGGCGAGCGGTATTTT.

The gene calls are TRBV5-6 and TRBJ1-6, with 8 bases aligning to TRBD1. The V gene end was trimmed by 9 bases and the J gene end by 9 bases; junction bases not matched to a gene: 11. CDR3 length equals 14 residues. Germline V CDR1 and CDR2: SGHDT, YYEEEE. The CDR3 loop is CATSDRVGISPLHF. The DNA for the CDR3 is TGTGCCACTTCGGACAGGGTGGGTATTTCACCCCTCCACTTT.

V gene TRBV5-1 combines with J gene TRBJ1-4; D unresolved. V lost 2 bases, J lost 7 bases, and 9 bases lay in between. This CDR3 spans 13 amino acids. Germline V gives CDR1 SGHRS, CDR2 YFSETQ. DNA of the CDR3: TGCGCCAGCAGCTTAGGAGGTAGTGAAAAACTGTTTTTT. It translates to CASSLGGSEKLFF.

This chain links TRBV29-1 with TRBJ1-1, with D possibly TRBD1 on 5 matching bases. The CDR3 consists of 12 residues. The V gene lost 6 bases and the J gene lost 1 base, with 9 bases spanning the gap. CDR1 and CDR2 (germline): SQVTM, ANQGSEA. This CDR3 is CSVRGQNTEAFF. As DNA, the CDR3 is TGCAGCGTCCGAGGACAGAACACTGAAGCTTTCTTT.

This chain links TRBV28 with TRBJ2-7; D possibly corresponds to TRBD2 (5 bases). Germline V gene lookup returns CDR1 MDHEN and CDR2 SYDVKM. CDR3 length: 13 residues. The V end lost 1 base, the J end lost 4 bases, and 8 bases lay between the germline ends. This CDR3 reads CASSLSGEYEQYF. The CDR3 nucleotides read TGTGCCAGCAGTTTATCCGGGGAGTACGAGCAGTACTTC.

The V and J genes are TRBV5-1 and TRBJ1-1; D unresolved. The V end was cut by 0 bases, the J end by 11 bases, with 17 bases between. In germline, CDR1 is SGHRS, CDR2 YFSETQ. The CDR3 loop spans 14 amino acids. CDR3 in amino acids: CASSLDGGVSPAFF. The CDR3, as DNA: TGCGCCAGCAGCTTGGACGGTGGAGTTTCCCCCGCTTTCTTT.